The rows below give T cell receptor beta chains drawn from one sample of a study of blood T cell repertoires in COVID-19. Profiling relied on immunoSEQ multiplex PCR, and the TCRdb table lists in-frame clones only, not all of them. The top ten hold roughly 0.9% of the sample, which has around 470,000 clones, 89% seen once. Sequenced input: peripheral blood. The receptors derive from a man aged 18 to 29 with COVID-19, enrolled during active disease. Both conserved end residues are part of each CDR3. The D gene is left open where the match is weak. Clone size is given for some rows only: seen once, a few or many times, or a class if the clone is expanded.

-	TRBV19	-	TRBJ2-7	CASSATTGAYEQYF	TGTGCCAGTAGTGCTACGACAGGTGCCTACGAGCAGTACTTC
TRBD1	TRBV30	-	TRBJ1-1	CAWSVQGHSEAFF	TGTGCCTGGAGTGTACAGGGGCATTCTGAAGCTTTCTTT
-	TRBV10-3	-	TRBJ1-1	CAISARGTEAFF	TGTGCCATCAGTGCCAGGGGTACTGAAGCTTTCTTT
-	TRBV28	-	TRBJ1-5	CASSLRDSNQPQHF	TGTGCCAGCAGTCTCAGGGATAGCAATCAGCCCCAGCATTTT
-	TRBV24-1	once	TRBJ2-2	CATSDSQGINTGELFF	TGTGCCACCAGTGATTCCCAGGGGATTAACACCGGGGAGCTGTTTTTT
-	TRBV6-1	-	TRBJ1-5	CASSERPSGGNQPQHF	TGTGCCAGCAGTGAAAGGCCGTCGGGTGGGAATCAGCCCCAGCATTTT
-	TRBV7-2	-	TRBJ2-1	CASRGSPSYNEQFF	TGTGCCAGCAGGGGCAGCCCATCCTACAATGAGCAGTTCTTC
TRBD2	TRBV6-5	-	TRBJ2-2	CASSYRLAGDGGELFF	TGTGCCAGCAGTTATCGACTAGCGGGAGATGGCGGGGAGCTGTTTTTT
TRBD2	TRBV5-1	-	TRBJ2-7	CASSLEAGDSYEQYF	TGCGCCAGCAGCTTGGAGGCGGGAGACTCCTACGAGCAGTACTTC
TRBD1	TRBV6-1	few	TRBJ1-3	CASSEVWDSLSGNTIYF	TGTGCCAGCAGTGAAGTATGGGACAGCCTCTCTGGAAACACCATATATTTT
TRBD2	TRBV6-6	few	TRBJ2-1	CASRTSEYNEQFF	TGTGCCAGCAGAACTAGCGAGTACAATGAGCAGTTCTTC
-	TRBV3-1/TRBV3-2	once	TRBJ2-3	CASSQVFGGRGAWTTDTQYF	TGTGCCAGCAGCCAAGTGTTTGGGGGACGGGGGGCCTGGACCACAGATACGCAGTATTTT
-	TRBV6-1	-	TRBJ1-1	CASSEFAGLNTEAFF	TGTGCCAGCAGTGAATTTGCGGGTTTGAACACTGAAGCTTTCTTT
-	TRBV25-1	-	TRBJ2-5	CASSRTAQETQYF	TGTGCCAGCAGTAGGACAGCGCAAGAGACCCAGTACTTC
TRBD1	TRBV11-2	once	TRBJ1-4	CASSQGVANEKLFF	TGTGCCAGCAGCCAGGGGGTGGCTAATGAAAAACTGTTTTTT
-	TRBV13	-	TRBJ1-3	CASSWGGKGAGNTIYF	TGTGCCAGCAGCTGGGGTGGGAAGGGAGCTGGAAACACCATATATTTT
TRBD2	TRBV2	-	TRBJ2-1	CASSDSGLGYNEQFF	TGTGCCAGCAGTGACTCCGGACTAGGGTACAATGAGCAGTTCTTC
TRBD2	TRBV2	-	TRBJ2-7	CASSRGLAGAYEQYF	TGTGCCAGCAGTCGCGGGCTAGCGGGAGCCTACGAGCAGTACTTC
-	TRBV19	-	TRBJ1-5	CASSGGQSNQPQHF	TGTGCCAGTAGTGGTGGACAGAGCAATCAGCCCCAGCATTTT
-	TRBV5-4	-	TRBJ1-2	CASSLVRHANYGYTF	TGTGCCAGCAGCTTGGTGAGGCACGCTAACTATGGCTACACCTTC